This TCR beta chain is drawn from a study of T cell responses to AZD1222 COVID-19 vaccine. Overall study results and limits: Unmutated variant regions are reportedly targeted by nearly half of spike-specific TCRs.

With regard to this clone: Its cognate antigen is unknown.

Measured with immunoSEQ multiplex PCR; TCRdb has only the in-frame clones, and not every one. The data hold 130,000 to 150,000 clones, with 75% to 95% observed a single time. V was trimmed by 0 bases and J by 5 bases, leaving 10 bases between them. Per germline, CDR1 LGHDT and CDR2 YNNKEL (reference sequence). The CDR3 loop spans 14 amino acids. The specimen comprised peripheral blood, sampled on day 0 of MenACWY control vaccination. The receptor's source is an adult in good health. The gene calls are TRBV3-1 (or the pseudogene TRBV3-2) and TRBJ2-5, with D hard to call. The CDR3 DNA is TGTGCCAGCAGCCAAGATTGGCGTTTGGAGACCCAGTACTTC. This translates into CASSQDWRLETQYF.